The 8 T cell receptor beta chains below come from one sample, sequenced in a study of shared clonotypes between healthy human individuals. CD45RO-negative CD8 cells positively selected for CCR7 made up the naive population, which excluded terminally differentiated effector memory CD45RA+ cells. TCRdb keeps only in-frame clones here, not all; method: immunoSEQ multiplex PCR. The sample includes millions of clones, about 95% seen only once; the top ten take roughly 1%. The source material was naive CD8+ T cells sorted from blood. The receptors were sampled from a young man in good health.

This sequence joins TRBV4-1 and TRBJ2-7; possible D gene TRBD1, 5 bases. Trimming pared 3 bases from V and 0 bases from J, leaving 12 bases between. CDR3 length: 15 amino acids. Per the germline V gene, CDR1 is MGHRA and CDR2 is YSYEKL. For the CDR3, the DNA is TGCGCCAGCAGCCACGAACAGGAAAGCTCCTACGAGCAGTACTTC. This encodes CASSHEQESSYEQYF.

The CDR3 DNA sequence: TGTGCCATCAGTGAAGGGACTAGCGATACCTACGAGCAGTACTTC. Translation: CAISEGTSDTYEQYF. The genes are TRBV10-3 and TRBJ2-7, with 10 nucleotides matching TRBD2. Germline-derived CDR1 and CDR2 are ENHRY and SYGVKD. The CDR3 length is 15 residues. Germline trimming cut 3 bases from V and 2 bases from J; bases unmatched to any gene: 4.

To note about this clone: The sample carries other DNA sequences with the same CDR3. The CDR3 is CASSQGQGVTEAFF. CDR3 in DNA: TGTGCCAGCAGCCAGGGACAGGGGGTCACTGAAGCTTTCTTT. V usage is TRBV5-6 and J usage is TRBJ1-1; 11 bases are a match to TRBD1. Germline V gene data show CDR1 as SGHDT and CDR2 as YYEEEE. The CDR3 consists of 14 residues. With 4 bases clipped from V and 4 bases from J, the junction kept 3 bases outside the gene matches. Full variable domain (outside the CDR3, taken from reference TRBV5-6 and TRBJ1-1): DAGVTQSPTHLIKTRGQQVTLRCSPKSGHDTVSWYQQALGQGPQFIFQYYEEEERQRGNFPDRFSGHQFPNYSSELNVNALLLGDSALYLCASSQGQGVTEAFFGQGTRLTVV.

The chain employs TRBV9 and TRBJ2-3; TRBD1 agrees at 9 bases. This CDR3 is 16 amino acids long. V shed 3 bases and J 3 bases; nucleotides not matched to a gene: 8. Germline CDR1 and CDR2: SGDLS and YYNGEE. The CDR3 DNA follows: TGTGCCAGCAGCGACAACAGGGGGCAAAGGACAGATACGCAGTATTTT. It encodes CASSDNRGQRTDTQYF. The variable domain in full, completed from reference TRBV9 and TRBJ2-3, reads DSGVTQTPKHLITATGQRVTLRCSPRSGDLSVYWYQQSLDQGLQFLIQYYNGEERAKGNILERFSAQQFPDLHSELNLSSLELGDSALYFCASSDNRGQRTDTQYFGPGTRLTVL.

The chain uses TRBV6-1 and TRBJ2-7; D ambiguous. The V gene's germline CDR1 is MNHNS and CDR2 SASEGT. The CDR3 runs 11 residues. Trimming shortened V by 7 bases and J by 3 bases, and 7 bases separated the two germline ends. CDR3 DNA: TGTGCCAGCATGGAGAGCTACGAGCAGTACTTC. The encoded protein is CASMESYEQYF.

This chain joins TRBV6-5 and TRBJ1-1, with a possible D match to TRBD1 (5 bases). The CDR3 sequence is 16 residues long. The ends were cut back, 0 bases at V and 4 bases at J, with 15 bases in the middle. Germline values: CDR1 MNHEY, CDR2 SVGAGI. In DNA, the CDR3 is TGTGCCAGCAGTTACTCGAGGTTTGCGGGGGGCACTGAAGCTTTCTTT. Protein: CASSYSRFAGGTEAFF.

This clone was found once. The chain employs TRBV10-3 and TRBJ2-3; 12 bases are a match to TRBD2. CDR3 size: 15 residues. Germline V CDR1 and CDR2: ENHRY, SYGVKD. The J segment lost 4 bases and the V segment lost 5 bases, leaving 4 bases of the junction unmatched. CDR3 sequence: CAISSSGGGPDTQYF. In nucleotides, the CDR3 is TGTGCCATCAGTTCTAGCGGGGGGGGCCCAGATACGCAGTATTTT.

This chain connects TRBV30 to TRBJ1-2; D unresolved. Germline loops: CDR1 GTSNPN, CDR2 SVGIG (reference sequence). The CDR3 covers 11 residues. Trimming took off 0 bases at V and 8 bases at J, with 7 bases between the two ends. CDR3 coding DNA: TGTGCCTGGAGTGTACAAGGGGGCTACACCTTC. This gives the protein CAWSVQGGYTF. Full variable domain (remainder filled in from reference TRBV30 and TRBJ1-2): SQTIHQWPATLVQPVGSPLSLECTVEGTSNPNLYWYRQAAGRGLQLLFYSVGIGQISSEVPQNLSASRPQDRQFILSSKKLLLSDSGFYLCAWSVQGGYTFGSGTRLTVV.